Sequencing of this T cell receptor delta chain was carried out in a study of delta chains in infants with herpesvirus infections (dated by TCRdb to the early 2020s). Regarding the research as a whole: A Ugandan infant birth cohort was prospectively followed from birth to characterize gammadelta T cell responses to primary cytomegalovirus (CMV) infection. A public fetal Vdelta1/Vgamma8 gammadelta TCR clonotype was searched for in infants infected with CMV after birth. gammadelta TCRs were sequenced from PBMC of about 20 CMV-infected infants (one congenitally infected) and roughly 8 CMV-uninfected infants with enough sample available. Infant blood samples fell into approximate age groups of 1.5, 4, 8 and 12 months. Previously published Belgian fetal and cord blood gammadelta TCR data were added only for comparison and were not generated in this cohort.

Its CDR3 holds 18 amino acids, cysteine through phenylalanine. Only CDR3 DNA is held: 54 bases, read in frame from base 1. Reading the germline V gene (reference sequence) gives CDR1 VTNFRS and CDR2 LTSSGIE. V trim: 4 bases; J trim: 0 bases; unmatched bases: 15. Points the paper makes about the study in general: A small sample size and the lack of race- or environment-matched controls were noted by the authors, because CMV is acquired by nearly all Ugandans before adulthood. Of 15 to 20 CMV-infected infants, 4 carried the public Vdelta1 clonotype: the congenitally infected infant plus three who were infected postnatally before 120 days of age. The frequency of the public clonotype among Vdelta1 cells appeared to be inversely correlated with age at infection and fell quickly, apparently not lasting beyond around two months. In CMV-uninfected infants, the public clonotype might still exist at levels below the detection limit. The public clonotype was found only at the first time point after infection and was absent in uninfected infants and in those infected after 120 days.

This clone is deemed large (0.1 to 1%). Its antigen target is currently unknown. No base qualities exist here, and no much larger clone lies one base off it. The sample has other DNA sequences that encode this CDR3 too. Pregnant women getting prenatal care were recruited in Kampala, Uganda, and their infants were enrolled; maternal HIV status had to be documented. Families received weekly visits, and collection of infant clinical information, oral swabs and peripheral blood began at 6 weeks of age and continued every 4 months after that. Blood was drawn into heparin tubes, and PBMC were isolated via Ficoll-Paque density gradient centrifugation and then cryopreserved. Libraries were made using RT-PCR. TCR cDNA was generated by reverse transcription of PBMC RNA with SuperScript II and gamma-chain- and delta-chain-specific primers. The cDNA was purified with AMPure XP beads, then amplified and indexed with Illumina adapters using the Nextera XT Index Kit. Sequencing of the gammadelta TCR libraries was done on an Illumina MiSeq using a V2 300-cycle kit. Turning to the authors' computational methods: Using MiXCR v2.1.12, CDR3 sequences were assembled, and reads were mapped onto D, J and V genes obtained from GenBank. VDJtools v1.2.1 was used to analyze the repertoires of the CDR3 clonotypes. Identical DNA sequences were merged into single rows after TCRdb reprocessed the public reads with CATT. TCRdb's processing, not the study's, gives the V and J calls here. The sample includes 1,500 to 1,800 delta-chain clones, with 28% observed a single time. Over 8.5% of the sample belongs to the ten largest clones.

The sequencing here drew on peripheral blood, taken at time point 1 of longitudinal follow-up. The chain links TRAV36/DV7 with TRDJ1; 10 of the junction bases match TRDD3. The clonotype originates from a human donor who was a Ugandan infant, either HIV-exposed or HIV-unexposed (not recorded which). The CDR3 loop reads CAVSRGIRVFAYTDKLIF. The base sequence is TGTGCTGTGTCGAGGGGGATACGGGTTTTTGCTTACACCGATAAACTCATCTTT. Where the CDR3 stops, the reference TRAV36/DV7 and TRDJ1 genes take over; the full variable domain is EDKVVQSPLSLVVHEGDTVTLNCSYEVTNFRSLLWYKQEKKAPTFLFMLTSSGIEKKSGRLSSILDKKELSSILNITATQTGDSAIYLCAVSRGIRVFAYTDKLIFGKGTRVTVEP.